This T cell receptor beta chain was retrieved from a study of T cell clones after liver transplantation. About the research overall: TCRbeta sequencing after a pre-transplant mixed lymphocyte reaction identified graft-donor-reactive clones, later tracked in post-transplant blood.

Germline V CDR1 and CDR2: SGHDT, YYEEEE. V shed 4 bases and J shed 2 bases, with 19 bases lying between them. The CDR3 spans 16 residues. The data were produced by immunoSEQ multiplex PCR, yet TCRdb's version contains in-frame clones alone and is incomplete. The table records more than 100,000 clones, around 84% of them present only once. Study-wide results and caveats: Graft donor-reactive T cells may have migrated into the graft rather than being deleted.

Remarks on this clone: Its target is not known.

This receptor was taken from a human patient who received a liver transplant. Certain T cells may be donor cells from the graft. The gene calls are TRBV5-6 and TRBJ2-7, with D uncertain. Sample: CD4+ T cells from blood, taken approximately 4 years after liver transplant. CDR3 DNA sequence: TGTGCCAGCAGCCCCAACTCTGGCACATCTGCCTACGAGCAGTACTTC. This translates into CASSPNSGTSAYEQYF.